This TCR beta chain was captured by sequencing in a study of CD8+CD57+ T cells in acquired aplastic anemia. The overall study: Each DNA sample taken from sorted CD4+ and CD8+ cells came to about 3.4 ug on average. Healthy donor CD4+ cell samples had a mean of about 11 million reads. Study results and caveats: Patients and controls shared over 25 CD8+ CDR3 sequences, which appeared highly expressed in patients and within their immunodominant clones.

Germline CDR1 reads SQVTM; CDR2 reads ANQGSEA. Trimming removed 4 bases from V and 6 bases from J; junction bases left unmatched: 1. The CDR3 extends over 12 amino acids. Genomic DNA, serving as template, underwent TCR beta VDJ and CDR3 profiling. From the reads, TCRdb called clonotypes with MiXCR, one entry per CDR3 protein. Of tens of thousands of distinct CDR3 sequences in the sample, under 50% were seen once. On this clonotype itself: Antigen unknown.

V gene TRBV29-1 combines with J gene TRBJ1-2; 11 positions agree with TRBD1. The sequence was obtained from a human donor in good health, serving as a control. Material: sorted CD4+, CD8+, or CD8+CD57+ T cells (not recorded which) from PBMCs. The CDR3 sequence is CSVGTGGDGYTF. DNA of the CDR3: TGCAGCGTTGGGACAGGGGGCGATGGCTACACCTTC.